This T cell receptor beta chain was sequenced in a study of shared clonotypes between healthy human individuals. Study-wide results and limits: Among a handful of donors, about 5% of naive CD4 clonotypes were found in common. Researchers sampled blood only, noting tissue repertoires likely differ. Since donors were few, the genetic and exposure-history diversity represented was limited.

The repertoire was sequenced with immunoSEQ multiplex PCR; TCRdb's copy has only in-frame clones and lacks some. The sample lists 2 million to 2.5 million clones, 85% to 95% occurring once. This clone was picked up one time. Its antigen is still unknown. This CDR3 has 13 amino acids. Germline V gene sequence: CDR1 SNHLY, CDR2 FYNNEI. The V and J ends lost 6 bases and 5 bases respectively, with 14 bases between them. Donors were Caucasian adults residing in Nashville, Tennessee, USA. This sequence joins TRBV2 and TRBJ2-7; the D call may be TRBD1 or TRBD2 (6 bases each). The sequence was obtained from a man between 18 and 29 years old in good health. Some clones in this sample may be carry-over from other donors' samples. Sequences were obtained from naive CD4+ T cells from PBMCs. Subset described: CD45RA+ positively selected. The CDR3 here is CASRGGPGDEQYF. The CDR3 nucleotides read TGTGCCAGCAGGGGGGGCCCAGGTGACGAGCAGTACTTC.